A single sample is the source of the 17 T cell receptor beta chains below, sequenced in a study of blood T cells in healthy people across ages. For the second PCR, which ran for about 7 to 12 cycles, a sample-barcoded 5' primer and a J-beta primer mix were used. TCRdb re-called the 5' RACE reads through MiXCR, storing one row per CDR3 protein. The top ten clones hold over 5.5% of a sample with about 1.4 million distinct CDR3 sequences, almost 60% of them seen once. Sequencing was carried out using blood. The receptor source for this set is a man younger than 35 in good health.

The chain joins TRBV4-1 to TRBJ1-4; D uncertain. Trimming removed 6 bases from V and 5 bases from J, with 7 bases in between. The CDR3 covers 12 residues. Germline V lookup: CDR1 MGHRA, CDR2 YSYEKL. CDR3 DNA sequence: TGCGCCAGCAGACAAAGAAATGAAAAACTGTTTTTT. This gives the protein CASRQRNEKLFF.

The chain joins TRBV11-2 to TRBJ2-5; D is ambiguous. Germline lookup yields CDR1 SGHAT and CDR2 FQNNGV. V shed 0 bases and J shed 11 bases, with 13 bases lying between them. CDR3 size: 13 residues. CDR3 sequence (DNA): TGTGCCAGCAGCTTAGATTTTGGGAATGAGCAGTACTTC. Amino acid sequence: CASSLDFGNEQYF. Drawing the rest from reference TRBV11-2 and TRBJ2-5, the complete variable domain is EAGVAQSPRYKIIEKRQSVAFWCNPISGHATLYWYQQILGQGPKLLIQFQNNGVVDDSQLPKDRFSAERLKGVDSTLKIQPAKLEDSAVYLCASSLDFGNEQYFGPGTRLLVL.

This chain joins TRBV12-5 and TRBJ1-2; D is uncertain. Trimming cost V 9 bases and J 0 bases, with 11 bases left between them. This CDR3 comprises 13 residues. Germline V gives CDR1 LGHNT, CDR2 FRNRAP. The CDR3 DNA reads TGTGCTAGCCGTCTATCAACTAACTATGGCTACACCTTC. Its protein product is CASRLSTNYGYTF.

The chain links TRBV29-1 to TRBJ2-7, with 10 nucleotides matching TRBD2. Germline V gives CDR1 SQVTM, CDR2 ANQGSEA. The CDR3 consists of 16 residues. After removal of 5 bases from V and 2 bases from J, the junction contained 12 bases not matched to a gene. The CDR3 region is CSVSGLAASVAYEQYF. The CDR3 nucleotides read TGCAGCGTTTCCGGACTAGCGGCATCCGTAGCCTACGAGCAGTACTTC.

J is TRBJ2-1 and V is TRBV6-5; 7 bases line up with TRBD2. CDR3 length equals 17 residues. The germline V gene has CDR1 MNHEY and CDR2 SVGAGI. Trimming at V came to 2 bases and at J to 0 bases, leaving 7 bases not matched to a gene. As DNA, the CDR3 is TGTGCCAGCAGTTACCGGGCACTAGCGACCTCCTACAATGAGCAGTTCTTC. Translation: CASSYRALATSYNEQFF.

This rearrangement joins TRBV30 to TRBJ1-2; the D gene is possibly TRBD1 (5 bases). CDR1 and CDR2 (germline): GTSNPN, SVGIG (reference sequence). Trimming removed 2 bases at V and 0 bases at J, with 10 bases between. This CDR3 is 14 amino acids long. The CDR3 nucleotides read TGTGCCTGGAGTCTCAGGGTTTCTAACTATGGCTACACCTTC. Its protein product is CAWSLRVSNYGYTF.

This clonotype was counted between two and nine times. The rearrangement joins TRBV7-2 to TRBJ2-1; 8 bases fit TRBD2. V was clipped by 0 bases and J by 6 bases; unmatched bases: 7. The CDR3 loop spans 16 amino acids. CDR1 and CDR2 (germline): SGHTA, FQGNSA. CDR3 sequence reads: CASSLAGTSSINEQFF. CDR3 sequence (DNA): TGTGCCAGCAGCTTAGCGGGGACTAGTTCCATCAATGAGCAGTTCTTC.

Points on this clonotype: Compared with germline, one end of the junction differs, possibly owing to a read error. The rearrangement links TRBV27 to TRBJ2-7; D remains unclear. Germline assignment: CDR1 MNHEY and CDR2 SMNVEV (reference sequence). CDR3 length: 13 amino acids. DNA of the CDR3: TGTGCCAGCAGTGTATCCTACTCCTACGAGCAGTACTTC. Its protein product is CASSVSYSYEQYF.

V is TRBV20-1 and J is TRBJ2-7; TRBD2 agrees at 9 bases. In germline, CDR1 is DFQATT, CDR2 SNEGSKA (reference sequence). After removal of 5 bases from V and 7 bases from J, the junction contained 15 bases not matched to a gene. CDR3 length: 15 amino acids. The CDR3 loop reads CSAPGGLAGSSEQYF. The CDR3 DNA follows: TGCAGTGCTCCCGGGGGTCTAGCGGGAAGTAGTGAGCAGTACTTC.

The V call is TRBV6-1, the J call TRBJ2-5; 7 bases map to TRBD1. Germline V gene data show CDR1 as MNHNS and CDR2 as SASEGT. The CDR3 sequence is 13 residues long. V shed 11 bases and J 4 bases; nucleotides not matched to a gene: 10. CDR3 DNA sequence: TGTGCCGGGGAAGGGGGCCGGGTAGAGACCCAGTACTTC. Amino acid sequence: CAGEGGRVETQYF.

The chain links TRBV20-1 to TRBJ2-1; D gene ambiguous. The CDR3 runs to 14 residues. Germline V gives CDR1 DFQATT, CDR2 SNEGSKA (reference sequence). With 5 bases removed from V and 0 bases from J, the gap between germline ends came to 11 bases. The CDR3 DNA reads TGCAGTGCTGACCTTGGAAGCTCCTACAATGAGCAGTTCTTC. Translated, it gives CSADLGSSYNEQFF.

The rearrangement uses TRBV15 and TRBJ1-2; unclear D gene. Germline V gene sequence: CDR1 LNHNV, CDR2 YYDKDF (reference sequence). Trimming took off 4 bases at V and 2 bases at J, with 8 bases between the two ends. CDR3 length: 13 amino acids. In nucleotides, the CDR3 is TGTGCCACCAGCACTGACCTAAACTATGGCTACACCTTC. It translates to CATSTDLNYGYTF.

J is TRBJ1-5 and V is TRBV7-9, with 10 bases that match TRBD1. The CDR3 has 16 amino acids. V trimming: 5 bases; J trimming: 1 base; junction bases outside the gene matches: 5. Germline V lookup: CDR1 SEHNR, CDR2 FQNEAQ (reference sequence). The CDR3 sequence: CASSRTGGSSNQPQHF. Here the CDR3 DNA reads TGTGCCAGCAGCAGGACAGGGGGGTCAAGCAATCAGCCCCAGCATTTT.

The chain couples TRBV4-1 to TRBJ2-4; 8 nucleotides match TRBD1. Looked up from germline, CDR1 is MGHRA and CDR2 is YSYEKL. The CDR3 covers 17 residues. V gave up 0 bases and J gave up 1 base; unmatched junction bases: 5. The CDR3 bases are TGCGCCAGCAGCCAAGATGGGACAGGCACCGCCAAAAACATTCAGTACTTC. Encoded protein: CASSQDGTGTAKNIQYF.

The genes are TRBV20-1 and TRBJ2-4; 9 bases map to TRBD1. The J call is doubtful: the DNA matches TRBJ2-7 better. This CDR3 comprises 13 residues. Per the germline V gene, CDR1 is DFQATT and CDR2 is SNEGSKA (reference sequence). CDR3 in amino acids: CSANRDRVFEQYF. CDR3 DNA: TGCAGTGCTAACCGGGACAGGGTTTTCGAGCAGTACTTC.

The table lists this clonotype with many counts. The chain links TRBV4-2 to TRBJ1-5; TRBD1 aligns across 12 bases. The ends lost 2 bases at V and 0 bases at J; junction bases unmatched: 2. There are 17 residues in the CDR3. The germline V gene encodes CDR1 LGHNA and CDR2 YNFKEQ. The CDR3 here is CASSQQGQGASNQPQHF. CDR3 bases: TGTGCCAGCAGCCAACAGGGACAGGGGGCTAGCAATCAGCCCCAGCATTTT.

The J gene is TRBJ2-1, the V gene TRBV4-3, with D hard to call. Trimming removed 0 bases at V and 12 bases at J, with 18 bases between. The CDR3 length is 15 residues. CDR1 and CDR2 from the germline V gene are LGHNA and YSLEER. This chain's CDR3 is CASSQDTLTPDVQFF. As DNA, the CDR3 is TGCGCCAGCAGCCAAGATACGTTGACCCCGGATGTGCAGTTCTTC.